One and the same sample provided the 28 T cell receptor beta chains below, sequenced in a study of T-cell reconstitution after alpha-beta-depleted transplantation in children (TCRdb year 2016). Taken with the paper, the label for treatment or condition translates to: allogeneic hematopoietic cell transplantation with graft depleted of TCRalphabeta T cells and CD19 B cells. To prepare the library, PCR was applied. Sequenced using an Illumina HiSeq 2500. TCR library preparation used molecular barcoding, with unique molecular identifiers applied to normalize quantification of the TCRbeta repertoire. TCRdb reworked the public reads: Q25 trimming with fastp, MiXCR clone assembly, productive beta chains retained. Entries that share a CDR3 protein sequence are merged under the most common genes and DNA. A total of about 420,000 distinct CDR3 sequences appear in this sample, 15% to 20% of them only once. The leading ten clones occupy less than 30% of the sample.

This specimen was PBMCs, mostly from graft donor cells, taken 360 days after TCRalphabeta/CD19-depleted stem cell transplant. These receptor sequences come from a boy younger than two who had a stem cell transplant for Wiskott-Aldrich syndrome, so the T cells may come from the graft donor.

The chain uses TRBV11-2 and TRBJ2-7; TRBD2 matches at 7 bases. Trimming took 0 bases from V and 4 from J; bases not matched to a gene: 9. There are 16 residues in the CDR3. Germline CDR1 is SGHAT and CDR2 is FQNNGV. CDR3 in amino acids: CASSLDIWGGDYEQYF. The CDR3 bases are TGTGCCAGCAGCTTAGATATTTGGGGGGGGGATTACGAGCAGTACTTC.

This clonotype was counted ten times or more. The chain employs TRBV12-3 or TRBV12-4 and TRBJ1-1; D not resolved. The V and J ends lost 1 base and 1 base respectively, with 7 bases between them. There are 14 residues in the CDR3. The CDR3 region is CASSLGGSNTEAFF. CDR3 sequence (DNA): TGTGCCAGCAGTTTAGGAGGATCGAACACTGAAGCTTTCTTT.

This clonotype turned up a few times. This chain joins TRBV6-5 and TRBJ2-7; 10 bases are shared with TRBD1. Trimming removed 1 base from V and 2 bases from J; junction bases left unmatched: 2. This CDR3 contains 15 residues. The germline V gene encodes CDR1 MNHEY and CDR2 SVGAGI. CDR3 bases: TGTGCCAGCAGTTACTGGACAGGGGGGACCTACGAGCAGTACTTC. This encodes CASSYWTGGTYEQYF.

The rearrangement uses TRBV12-3 or TRBV12-4 and TRBJ2-7; D might be TRBD2 (5 bases). V gave up 6 bases and J gave up 0 bases, with 15 bases separating them. The CDR3 contains 15 residues. The CDR3 nucleotides are TGTGCCAGCAGCCACAGCGGAGAATTCTCCTACGAGCAGTACTTC. It translates to CASSHSGEFSYEQYF.

V gene TRBV15 combines with J gene TRBJ1-3, with D unclear. This CDR3 contains 14 residues. Germline CDR1 is LNHNV and CDR2 is YYDKDF (reference sequence). Trimming took 6 bases from V and 2 from J, leaving 11 bases between them. The CDR3 reads CATSIVGTGNTIYF. CDR3 in DNA: TGTGCCACCAGTATAGTTGGGACTGGAAACACCATATATTTT.

This clonotype was seen a few times. The chain employs TRBV3-1 and TRBJ2-7; D is uncertain. V dropped 2 bases and J dropped 4 bases, with 6 bases sitting between them. From germline, CDR1 is LGHDT and CDR2 YNNKEL (reference sequence). The CDR3 is made up of 12 amino acids. The CDR3 protein is CASSQNRYEQYF. The CDR3 bases are TGTGCCAGCAGCCAAAATCGATACGAGCAGTACTTC.

The chain carries TRBV4-1 and TRBJ2-2, with 9 bases fitting TRBD1. The CDR3 runs 15 residues. The V and J ends lost 1 base and 7 bases, in that order; junction bases with no gene match: 4. Germline CDR1 MGHRA, CDR2 YSYEKL. The CDR3 nucleotides are TGCGCCAGCAGCCAAGCGGGACAGGGATTCGGGGAGCTGTTTTTT. It yields the protein CASSQAGQGFGELFF.

This clonotype was observed a few times. The chain links TRBV7-2 to TRBJ2-1; 8 nucleotides agree with TRBD2. In germline, CDR1 is SGHTA, CDR2 FQGNSA. This CDR3 region has 16 residues. V lost 1 base to trimming and J lost 5 bases; unmatched junction nucleotides: 7. The chain's CDR3 is CASSLGPGGINNEQFF. The CDR3, as DNA: TGTGCCAGCAGCTTAGGTCCGGGAGGGATTAACAATGAGCAGTTCTTC.

This clonotype was observed a handful of times. This sequence joins TRBV24-1 and TRBJ2-1; D gene ambiguous. V was trimmed by 0 bases and J by 12 bases, leaving 20 bases between them. The germline gives CDR1 KGHDR, CDR2 SFDVKD. The CDR3 spans 16 residues. DNA of the CDR3: TGTGCCACCAGTGATTTGGCTAAGTCGCCGGTTATGGGGCAGTTCTTC. Amino acids: CATSDLAKSPVMGQFF.

Only a few counts were recorded for this clonotype. The V call is TRBV12-3 or TRBV12-4, the J call TRBJ2-3; TRBD2 matches at 7 bases. The junction had 20 bases not matched to a gene; V was cut back by 6 bases and J by 2 bases. This CDR3 has 19 residues. Here the CDR3 reads CASRETPWGREVHTDTQYF. The CDR3 bases are TGTGCCAGCAGAGAAACTCCCTGGGGGAGGGAGGTGCACACAGATACGCAGTATTTT.

The sample holds a few counts of this clonotype. The V and J genes are TRBV20-1 and TRBJ2-7, with 7 bases that match TRBD1. There are 14 residues in the CDR3. CDR1 is DFQATT and CDR2 is SNEGSKA in the germline V gene (reference sequence). The V and J ends lost 3 bases and 3 bases, in that order; junction bases with no gene match: 8. CDR3 nucleotide sequence: TGCAGTGCTAGCCCGGGACAGAACGGCTACGAGCAGTACTTC. Protein: CSASPGQNGYEQYF.

This clonotype was found many times. CDR3 sequence (DNA): TGCGCCAGCAGCTTTGACCCGGCGCCCCCCGGGGAGCTGTTTTTT. It encodes CASSFDPAPPGELFF. The chain links TRBV5-1 to TRBJ2-2; D unclear. Trimming took off 2 bases at V and 6 bases at J, with 14 bases between the two ends. The CDR3 is 15 amino acids. Looked up from germline, CDR1 is SGHRS and CDR2 is YFSETQ.

This clonotype was observed a handful of times. The chain employs TRBV5-1 and TRBJ2-3, with a tentative D call TRBD2 (6 bases). Germline V gene sequence: CDR1 SGHRS, CDR2 YFSETQ. V lost 7 bases and J 3 bases, leaving 21 bases between the germline ends. This CDR3 is built from 16 residues. The CDR3 reads CASYSGLHFRTDTQYF. CDR3 DNA: TGCGCCAGCTACTCGGGACTCCACTTTCGGACAGATACGCAGTATTTT. Full variable domain (rest looked up from reference TRBV5-1 and TRBJ2-3): KAGVTQTPRYLIKTRGQQVTLSCSPISGHRSVSWYQQTPGQGLQFLFEYFSETQRNKGNFPGRFSGRQFSNSRSEMNVSTLELGDSALYLCASYSGLHFRTDTQYFGPGTRLTVL.

In its sample, this clonotype was seen a few times. This chain joins TRBV29-1 and TRBJ2-3; tentatively, D is TRBD1 (6 bases). The CDR3 is 14 residues long. The germline V gene encodes CDR1 SQVTM and CDR2 ANQGSEA. The ends were cut back, 8 bases at V and 1 base at J, with 16 bases in the middle. CDR3 sequence reads: CSISRGRGTDTQYF. DNA for the CDR3: TGCAGCATAAGCAGGGGAAGGGGCACAGATACGCAGTATTTT.

This clonotype was detected only once. The chain carries TRBV4-3 and TRBJ2-1; D unresolved. Trimming left V 0 bases short and J 5 bases short, with 11 bases between. The CDR3 covers 15 residues. From germline, CDR1 is LGHNA and CDR2 YSLEER. CDR3 loop: CASSQEAHTHNEQFF. The CDR3 DNA is TGCGCCAGCAGCCAAGAGGCTCATACCCACAATGAGCAGTTCTTC.

V and J are TRBV20-1 and TRBJ2-7; D perhaps matches TRBD2 (6 bases). The CDR3 has 11 residues. The V end was cut by 1 base, the J end by 7 bases, with 8 bases between. Per germline, CDR1 DFQATT and CDR2 SNEGSKA (reference sequence). For the CDR3, the DNA is TGCAGTGCTAGAGGGAGGGCAGAGCAGTACTTC. It specifies CSARGRAEQYF.

This clonotype was recorded at least ten times. The chain uses TRBV10-3 and TRBJ2-1; TRBD1 matches 11 bases. CDR3 length: 18 residues. V was pared by 8 bases and J by 0 bases, with 12 bases of the junction left unmatched. The germline V gene has CDR1 ENHRY and CDR2 SYGVKD. The CDR3 loop is CAIQRGQGGKGSYNEQFF. The CDR3 coding sequence is TGTGCCATCCAACGGGGACAGGGGGGAAAAGGCTCCTACAATGAGCAGTTCTTC.

The sample holds a few counts of this clonotype. The V gene is TRBV6-2 or TRBV6-3, the J gene TRBJ2-5, with a tentative D call TRBD1 (5 bases). Trimming took off 4 bases at V and 4 bases at J, with 13 bases between the two ends. This CDR3 is built from 14 residues. The germline gives CDR1 MNHEY, CDR2 SVGEGT. CDR3 in amino acids: CASSLWQGGETQYF. The CDR3 DNA reads TGTGCCAGCAGTTTGTGGCAGGGTGGAGAGACCCAGTACTTC.

This clonotype was observed a handful of times. The V and J genes are TRBV2 and TRBJ2-2; D gene uncertain. The CDR3 spans 16 residues. With 5 bases removed from V and 1 base from J, the gap between germline ends came to 14 bases. Germline CDR1 reads SNHLY; CDR2 reads FYNNEI. This CDR3 is CASSFSGLMNTGELFF. The DNA for the CDR3 is TGTGCCAGCAGTTTTTCGGGTCTTATGAACACCGGGGAGCTGTTTTTT.

The V gene is TRBV12-3 or TRBV12-4, the J gene TRBJ1-3; the D is unclear. Between the trimmed V and J ends, which lost 6 bases and 4 bases, there was a span of 13 bases. There are 14 residues in the CDR3. The CDR3 bases are TGTGCCAGCAGCGGATTAGGGTTAGGAAACACCATATATTTT. Its protein is CASSGLGLGNTIYF.

This clonotype was detected a few times. V is TRBV6-1 and J is TRBJ2-2, with 8 bases aligning to TRBD1. V lost 5 bases and J lost 7; bases outside the gene matches: 9. The CDR3 length is 15 residues. In germline, CDR1 is MNHNS, CDR2 SASEGT. CDR3 bases: TGTGCCAGCAGTCGTTACAGGGGGTTGATCGGGGAGCTGTTTTTT. This encodes CASSRYRGLIGELFF.

The rearrangement links TRBV6-5 to TRBJ2-5, with a weak D call TRBD2 (5 bases). Germline V gene data show CDR1 as MNHEY and CDR2 as SVGAGI. V gave up 4 bases and J gave up 5 bases, with 11 bases separating them. This CDR3 has 13 residues. CDR3 region: CASSFGERETQYF. CDR3 nucleotides: TGTGCCAGCAGTTTCGGGGAGAGGGAGACCCAGTACTTC.

About this clonotype itself: Because the CDR3's place on the DNA is in doubt, the DNA is left out and the CDR3 is given as listed by TCRdb. The chain recombines TRBV12-3 or TRBV12-4 with TRBJ1-5; whether TRBD1, the table's D call, matches the DNA was not checked. The CDR3 sequence runs 14 residues, both termini included. CDR3 loop: CASWGQGSHQPEHF.

This clonotype was seen ten or more times. This rearrangement joins TRBV20-1 to TRBJ2-1; 10 bases line up with TRBD2. Trimming took 3 bases from V and 8 from J; bases not matched to a gene: 7. In germline, CDR1 is DFQATT, CDR2 SNEGSKA (reference sequence). The CDR3 is 14 amino acids. Here the CDR3 DNA reads TGCAGTGCTAGCGCGCTAGCGGGAGTCGATGAGCAGTTCTTC. Encoded protein: CSASALAGVDEQFF.

Written as DNA, the CDR3 is TGTGCCAGCGGAGGTTCAGGGACAGATACGCAGTATTTT. This gives the protein CASGGSGTDTQYF. This chain connects TRBV2 to TRBJ2-3; D tentatively reads TRBD1 or TRBD2 (5 bases each). Germline V lookup: CDR1 SNHLY, CDR2 FYNNEI. This CDR3 spans 13 amino acids. With 8 bases removed from V and 3 bases from J, the gap between germline ends came to 12 bases.

This clonotype showed up many times. V gene TRBV7-9 combines with J gene TRBJ1-6; D possibly corresponds to TRBD1 (6 bases). CDR1 and CDR2 from the germline V gene are SEHNR and FQNEAQ (reference sequence). This CDR3 has 14 amino acids. V lost 2 bases, J lost 8 bases, and 10 bases lay in between. The CDR3 loop is CASSLQGRDSPLHF. DNA for the CDR3: TGTGCCAGCAGCTTACAGGGGAGGGATTCACCCCTCCACTTT.

This chain links TRBV5-1 with TRBJ2-1; 9 positions agree with TRBD2. The CDR3 extends over 16 amino acids. V gave up 1 base and J gave up 3 bases; unmatched junction bases: 5. Germline CDR1 is SGHRS and CDR2 is YFSETQ. The CDR3 bases are TGCGCCAGCAGCTTGAATGCGGGGGGGCGCTACAATGAGCAGTTCTTC. Translated: CASSLNAGGRYNEQFF.

The CDR3, as DNA: TGTGCCAGCAGCTCAAACACCCTCTACGAGCAGTACTTC. This translates into CASSSNTLYEQYF. The V and J genes are TRBV11-2 and TRBJ2-7; D remains ambiguous. V was shortened by 4 bases and J by 3 bases, with 10 bases between the two germline ends. Germline CDR1 reads SGHAT; CDR2 reads FQNNGV. The CDR3 extends over 13 amino acids.